This entry lists 24 T cell receptor beta chains sequenced from one sample in a study of cytomegalovirus exposure and HLA in healthy donors. The PCR contained 60 Vbeta and 13 Jbeta primers. Profiled with immunoSEQ multiplex PCR; TCRdb holds only in-frame clones, not every one. The data show around 110,000 clones, 50% to 70% seen once. Sequenced material: PBMCs. These receptors originate from a woman aged 35 to 49 in good health and CMV-seropositive.

This clone was seen only a few times. The genes are TRBV27 and TRBJ2-7, with TRBD2 matching over 10 bases. Germline V lookup: CDR1 MNHEY, CDR2 SMNVEV (reference sequence). J lost 7 bases, V lost 5 bases, and 14 bases had no gene match. CDR3 length equals 16 residues. CDR3 sequence: CASSPLLGAGGEEQYF. The DNA of the CDR3 is TGTGCCAGCAGTCCCCTCTTGGGAGCGGGAGGGGAAGAGCAGTACTTC.

The chain combines TRBV5-1 with TRBJ2-1; perhaps TRBD2 as D (5 bases). The V and J ends lost 0 bases and 7 bases respectively, with 17 bases between them. Germline lookup yields CDR1 SGHRS and CDR2 YFSETQ. The CDR3 covers 16 residues. CDR3 region: CASSLAGGVLVNEQFF. The CDR3 region has the DNA TGCGCCAGCAGCTTGGCCGGAGGCGTTCTGGTGAATGAGCAGTTCTTC.

The chain has TRBV28 and TRBJ1-2, with TRBD1 matching 7 bases. The CDR3 is 15 residues long. CDR1 and CDR2 (germline): MDHEN, SYDVKM. V shed 0 bases and J 4 bases; nucleotides not matched to a gene: 5. CDR3 bases: TGTGCCAGCAGTTTATGGGGGGGACAGTCCTATGGCTACACCTTC. Translation: CASSLWGGQSYGYTF.

This clone appeared a few times. This sequence joins TRBV6-6 and TRBJ1-5; TRBD1 aligns across 7 bases. Germline V CDR1 and CDR2: MNHNY, SVGAGI (reference sequence). Trimming removed 6 bases from V and 3 bases from J; junction bases left unmatched: 8. The CDR3 is 15 amino acids. The CDR3 spells CASSYEGAYNQPQHF. In nucleotides, the CDR3 is TGTGCCAGCAGCTACGAGGGGGCTTACAATCAGCCCCAGCATTTT.

This chain joins TRBV19 and TRBJ2-3; perhaps TRBD1 as D (6 bases). The CDR3 extends over 15 amino acids. The germline V gene encodes CDR1 LNHDA and CDR2 SQIVND (reference sequence). V shed 5 bases and J shed 2 bases, with 14 bases lying between them. CDR3 protein: CASSERDTSTDTQYF. CDR3 coding DNA: TGTGCCAGTAGTGAACGGGACACATCCACAGATACGCAGTATTTT. Based on the CDR3 plus reference TRBV19 and TRBJ2-3, the full variable domain is DGGITQSPKYLFRKEGQNVTLSCEQNLNHDAMYWYRQDPGQGLRLIYYSQIVNDFQKGDIAEGYSVSREKKESFPLTVTSAQKNPTAFYLCASSERDTSTDTQYFGPGTRLTVL.

V and J are TRBV18 and TRBJ1-5; unclear D gene. The ends were cut back, 6 bases at V and 4 bases at J, with 16 bases in the middle. The CDR3 has 15 amino acids. Germline V gives CDR1 KGHSH, CDR2 LQKENI. CDR3 sequence (DNA): TGTGCCAGCTCCCTTGGAGATCTTAAAAATCAGCCCCAGCATTTT. Translation gives CASSLGDLKNQPQHF.

The chain combines TRBV27 with TRBJ2-5; TRBD1 might be the D (6 bases). The germline V gene encodes CDR1 MNHEY and CDR2 SMNVEV (reference sequence). The CDR3 is 15 residues long. V lost 3 bases, J lost 3 bases, and 14 bases lay in between. CDR3 nucleotides: TGTGCCAGCAGTTTCAGGGGCGTTAATAAAGAGACCCAGTACTTC. It is translated as CASSFRGVNKETQYF.

The chain uses TRBV5-4 and TRBJ2-7, with 9 bases fitting TRBD1. The CDR3 is 18 amino acids. The V and J ends lost 4 bases and 3 bases, in that order; junction bases with no gene match: 17. The germline CDR1 and CDR2 sequences are SGHNT and YYREEE (reference sequence). The CDR3 region is CASSPGQGRHRSNYEQYF. CDR3 in DNA: TGTGCCAGCAGCCCTGGACAGGGGAGGCACCGGTCGAACTACGAGCAGTACTTC.

V gene TRBV13 combines with J gene TRBJ2-7, with 8 bases that match TRBD1. The CDR3 runs 13 residues. CDR1 PRHDT and CDR2 FYEKMQ come from the germline V gene (reference sequence). The junction had 5 bases not matched to a gene; V was cut back by 5 bases and J by 5 bases. The chain's CDR3 is CASSRDRNNEQYF. The CDR3 nucleotides read TGTGCCAGCAGCAGGGACAGGAATAACGAGCAGTACTTC.

The chain has TRBV28 and TRBJ1-4; TRBD1 agrees at 9 bases. V dropped 6 bases and J dropped 8; count of bases not matched to a gene: 7. The CDR3 has 14 amino acids. Looked up from germline, CDR1 is MDHEN and CDR2 is SYDVKM. CDR3 loop: CASSSGTGNEKLFF. The CDR3 region has the DNA TGTGCCAGCAGCTCCGGGACAGGGAACGAAAAACTGTTTTTT.

The genes are TRBV4-3 and TRBJ2-3, with TRBD2 matching over 12 bases. The germline V gene has CDR1 LGHNA and CDR2 YSLEER. The CDR3 totals 16 residues. V was pared by 1 base and J by 2 bases, with 1 base of the junction left unmatched. In nucleotides, the CDR3 is TGCGCCAGCAGCCAAGGGACTAGCGGGGCCACAGATACGCAGTATTTT. It translates to CASSQGTSGATDTQYF.

The chain is built from TRBV19 and TRBJ2-1; TRBD2 agrees at 8 bases. CDR1 is LNHDA and CDR2 is SQIVND in the germline V gene (reference sequence). The V segment lost 3 bases and the J segment 6 bases; nucleotides outside the gene matches: 10. The CDR3 is 16 residues long. The chain's CDR3 is CASSMHSGGGPNEQFF. Written as DNA, the CDR3 is TGTGCCAGTAGTATGCACTCGGGGGGGGGACCCAATGAGCAGTTCTTC.

As for this clone: At one end the junction does not follow the germline gene, possibly because of a read error. The V call is TRBV7-9, the J call TRBJ2-1; D unclear. CDR3 size: 17 residues. Germline V gives CDR1 SEHNR, CDR2 FQNEAQ (reference sequence). CDR3: CSSSRRNTIFSYNEQFF. The CDR3 nucleotides are TGTTCCAGCAGCCGAAGAAATACTATATTTTCCTACAATGAGCAGTTCTTC.

This sequence joins TRBV4-3 and TRBJ2-5; 9 bases line up with TRBD1. The better agreement between TRBJ2-7 and the DNA end casts doubt on the J call. The germline V gene encodes CDR1 LGHNA and CDR2 YSLEER. The CDR3 spans 15 residues. This CDR3 reads CASSLYSGTGYEQYF. CDR3 coding DNA: TGCGCCAGCAGCCTATATTCCGGGACAGGGTACGAGCAGTACTTC.

The chain has TRBV5-1 and TRBJ2-1, with D possibly being TRBD1 (5 bases). The CDR3 length is 13 residues. Trimming shortened V by 4 bases and J by 5 bases, and 10 bases separated the two germline ends. Germline V lookup: CDR1 SGHRS, CDR2 YFSETQ. The chain's CDR3 is CASSLDSHNEQFF. CDR3 nucleotides: TGCGCCAGCAGCCTCGACAGCCACAATGAGCAGTTCTTC.

The V gene is TRBV9, the J gene TRBJ1-2, with 7 bases fitting TRBD1. The CDR3 runs 13 residues. V was pared by 4 bases and J by 3 bases, with 3 bases of the junction left unmatched. Germline-derived CDR1 and CDR2 are SGDLS and YYNGEE. The CDR3 region is CASSRDRDYGYTF. DNA of the CDR3: TGTGCCAGCAGCAGGGACAGAGACTATGGCTACACCTTC.

The chain combines TRBV6-5 with TRBJ2-2; 9 bases line up with TRBD1. The CDR3 extends over 15 amino acids. CDR1 is MNHEY and CDR2 is SVGAGI in the germline V gene. Losses at the gene ends were 2 bases for V and 7 bases for J; bases not matched to a gene: 5. The CDR3 DNA reads as TGTGCCAGCAGTTACAGGGACAGGGAGGACGGGGAGCTGTTTTTT. Its translation: CASSYRDREDGELFF.

This CDR3 reads CASSPSGYYNEQFF. CDR3 DNA sequence: TGTGCCAGCAGTCCTAGCGGATACTACAATGAGCAGTTCTTC. The chain recombines TRBV27 with TRBJ2-1, with 7 bases that match TRBD2. The length of the CDR3 is 14 residues. Losses at the gene ends were 5 bases for V and 3 bases for J; bases not matched to a gene: 4. Germline V gives CDR1 MNHEY, CDR2 SMNVEV (reference sequence).

This rearrangement joins TRBV11-2 to TRBJ1-2, with 7 bases fitting TRBD1. This CDR3 comprises 16 residues. The J segment lost 6 bases and the V segment lost 4 bases, leaving 14 bases of the junction unmatched. CDR1 and CDR2 (germline): SGHAT, FQNNGV. CDR3 sequence (DNA): TGTGCCAGCAGCTCGTCGACAGGGCTCCCGACCCATGGCTACACCTTC. This codes for CASSSSTGLPTHGYTF.

This clone was observed a handful of times. The CDR3 protein is CASSRTGSSNYGYTF. In nucleotides, the CDR3 is TGTGCCAGCAGCCGTACAGGAAGCTCTAACTATGGCTACACCTTC. V gene TRBV7-2 combines with J gene TRBJ1-2; TRBD1 might be the D (5 bases). The CDR3 contains 15 residues. The germline V gene has CDR1 SGHTA and CDR2 FQGNSA. V was trimmed by 5 bases and J by 0 bases, leaving 13 bases between them.

The table lists this clone with a few counts. The chain's CDR3 is CASSLTFTNTEAFF. DNA of the CDR3: TGCGCCAGCAGCCTCACATTCACGAACACTGAAGCTTTCTTT. This rearrangement joins TRBV5-1 to TRBJ1-1; D is uncertain. The CDR3 is 14 amino acids. The germline V and J ends were trimmed by 4 bases and 1 base, with 11 bases remaining between them. Germline V gene sequence: CDR1 SGHRS, CDR2 YFSETQ.

This chain joins TRBV4-2 and TRBJ2-5, with a tentative D call TRBD2 (6 bases). CDR1 and CDR2 (germline): LGHNA, YNFKEQ. The CDR3 loop spans 19 amino acids. V was clipped by 1 base and J by 2 bases, with 23 bases between them. The chain's CDR3 is CASSQAVPGVGVVQETQYF. CDR3 in DNA: TGTGCCAGCAGCCAAGCAGTCCCGGGGGTTGGGGTGGTTCAAGAGACCCAGTACTTC.

The chain uses TRBV5-1 and TRBJ1-1; 10 bases line up with TRBD1. Germline V gives CDR1 SGHRS, CDR2 YFSETQ. The CDR3 loop spans 20 amino acids. V shed 0 bases, J shed 7 bases, and the junction held 21 bases outside the gene matches. For the CDR3, the DNA is TGCGCCAGCAGCTTGGGCTTAAACCCGGGACAGGGGAGGGCAGGGGTTGAAGCTTTCTTT. Amino acid sequence: CASSLGLNPGQGRAGVEAFF.

The rearrangement uses TRBV7-2 and TRBJ2-4; perhaps TRBD2 as D (6 bases). The V gene's germline CDR1 is SGHTA and CDR2 FQGNSA. The CDR3 sequence is 18 residues long. Trimming took off 4 bases at V and 6 bases at J, with 25 bases between the two ends. CDR3 amino acids: CASSSPTGTSMRGNIQYF. In nucleotides, the CDR3 is TGTGCCAGCAGCTCGCCGACGGGCACCTCAATGCGGGGAAACATTCAGTACTTC. The full variable domain, completed using reference TRBV7-2 and TRBJ2-4, is GAGVSQSPSNKVTEKGKDVELRCDPISGHTALYWYRQSLGQGLEFLIYFQGNSAPDKSGLPSDRFSAERTGGSVSTLTIQRTQQEDSAVYLCASSSPTGTSMRGNIQYFGAGTRLSVL.